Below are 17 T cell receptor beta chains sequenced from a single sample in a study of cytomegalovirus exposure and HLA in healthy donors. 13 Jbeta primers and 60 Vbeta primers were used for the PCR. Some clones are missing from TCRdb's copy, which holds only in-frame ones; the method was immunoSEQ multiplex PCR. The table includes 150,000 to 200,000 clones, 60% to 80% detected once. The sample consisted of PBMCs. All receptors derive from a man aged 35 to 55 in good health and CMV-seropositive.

The CDR3 protein is CASSQVSQGIYEQYF. CDR3 nucleotides: TGCGCCAGCAGCCAAGTTTCACAGGGGATCTACGAGCAGTACTTC. The chain uses TRBV4-1 and TRBJ2-7, with 7 bases identical to TRBD1. The germline V gene has CDR1 MGHRA and CDR2 YSYEKL. V was pared by 1 base and J by 3 bases, with 6 bases of the junction left unmatched. The CDR3 is 15 residues long.

In DNA, the CDR3 is TGCGCCAGCAGCTTTTCACGAACTGTGAACACTGAAGCTTTCTTT. Protein sequence: CASSFSRTVNTEAFF. This chain joins TRBV5-1 and TRBJ1-1; D unresolved. Deletions cut 2 bases from V and 0 bases from J, with 11 bases between. The germline CDR1 and CDR2 sequences are SGHRS and YFSETQ. This CDR3 comprises 15 residues.

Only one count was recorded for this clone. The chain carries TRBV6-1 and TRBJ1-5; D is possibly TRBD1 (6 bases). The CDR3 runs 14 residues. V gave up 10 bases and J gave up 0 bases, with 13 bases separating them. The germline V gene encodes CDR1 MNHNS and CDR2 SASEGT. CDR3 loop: CATESGDSNQPQHF. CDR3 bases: TGTGCCACAGAATCAGGGGATAGCAATCAGCCCCAGCATTTT.

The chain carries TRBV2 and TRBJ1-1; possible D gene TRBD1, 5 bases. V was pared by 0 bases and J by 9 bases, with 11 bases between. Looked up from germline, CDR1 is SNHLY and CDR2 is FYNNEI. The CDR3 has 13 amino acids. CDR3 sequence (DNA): TGTGCCAGCAGTGAAGCGGTGGAGGGGAAAGCTTTCTTT. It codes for CASSEAVEGKAFF.

The CDR3 is CASSRPQGGFEKLFF. The CDR3 DNA sequence: TGCGCCAGCAGCCGGCCCCAGGGAGGGTTCGAAAAACTGTTTTTT. The rearrangement uses TRBV4-1 and TRBJ1-4; perhaps TRBD1 as D (5 bases). Germline CDR1 is MGHRA and CDR2 is YSYEKL. V shed 4 bases and J shed 8 bases, with 17 bases lying between them. The CDR3 is 15 residues long.

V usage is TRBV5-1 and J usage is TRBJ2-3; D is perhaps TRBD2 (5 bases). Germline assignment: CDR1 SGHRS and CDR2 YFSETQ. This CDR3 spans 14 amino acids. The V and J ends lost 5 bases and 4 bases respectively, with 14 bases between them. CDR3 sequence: CASRLGSEPDTQYF. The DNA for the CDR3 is TGCGCCAGCAGGTTAGGTAGCGAACCAGATACGCAGTATTTT.

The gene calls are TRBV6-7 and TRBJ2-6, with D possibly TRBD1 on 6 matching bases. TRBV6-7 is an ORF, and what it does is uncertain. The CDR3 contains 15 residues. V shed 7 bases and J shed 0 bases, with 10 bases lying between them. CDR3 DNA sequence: TGTGCCAGCACGGACAGCAGCTCTGGGGCCAACGTCCTGACTTTC. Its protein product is CASTDSSSGANVLTF.

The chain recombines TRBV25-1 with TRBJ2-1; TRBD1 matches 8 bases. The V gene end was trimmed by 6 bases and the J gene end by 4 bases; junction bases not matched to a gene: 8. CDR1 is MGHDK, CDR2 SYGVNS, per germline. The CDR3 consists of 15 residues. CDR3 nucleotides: TGTGCCAGCAGGCACCAGGGGGCGGCTTACAATGAGCAGTTCTTC. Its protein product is CASRHQGAAYNEQFF.

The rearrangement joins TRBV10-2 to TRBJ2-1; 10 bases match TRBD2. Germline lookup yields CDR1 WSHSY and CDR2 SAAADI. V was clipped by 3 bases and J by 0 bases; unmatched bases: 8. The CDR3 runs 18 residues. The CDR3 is CASSDYEASGSSYNEQFF. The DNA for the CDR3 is TGCGCCAGCAGTGATTACGAGGCTAGCGGGAGCTCCTACAATGAGCAGTTCTTC.

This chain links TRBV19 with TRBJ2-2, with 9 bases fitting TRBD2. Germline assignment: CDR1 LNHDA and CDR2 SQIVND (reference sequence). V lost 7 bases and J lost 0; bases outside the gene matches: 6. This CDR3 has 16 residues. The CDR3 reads CASTSSGMANTGELFF. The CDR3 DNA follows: TGTGCCAGTACCTCTAGCGGGATGGCGAACACCGGGGAGCTGTTTTTT.

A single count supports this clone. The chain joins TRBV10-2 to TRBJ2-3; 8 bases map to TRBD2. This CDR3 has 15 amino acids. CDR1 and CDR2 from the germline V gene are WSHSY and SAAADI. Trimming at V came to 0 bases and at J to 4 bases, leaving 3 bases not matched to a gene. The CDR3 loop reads CASSESSGRPDTQYF. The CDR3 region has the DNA TGCGCCAGCAGTGAGTCGAGCGGGAGACCAGATACGCAGTATTTT.

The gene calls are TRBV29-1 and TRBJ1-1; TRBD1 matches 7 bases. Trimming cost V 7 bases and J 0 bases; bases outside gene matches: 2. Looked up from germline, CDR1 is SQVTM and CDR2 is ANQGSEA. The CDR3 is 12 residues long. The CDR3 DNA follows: TGCAGCGGGGACAGTTTGAACACTGAAGCTTTCTTT. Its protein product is CSGDSLNTEAFF.

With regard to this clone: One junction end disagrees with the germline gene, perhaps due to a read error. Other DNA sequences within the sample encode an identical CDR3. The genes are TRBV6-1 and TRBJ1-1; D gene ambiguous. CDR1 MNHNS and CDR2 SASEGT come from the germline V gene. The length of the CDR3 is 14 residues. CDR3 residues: CASSASWANTEAFF. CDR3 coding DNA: TGTGCCAGCAGTGCCAGTTGGGCCAACACTGAAGCCTTCTTT.

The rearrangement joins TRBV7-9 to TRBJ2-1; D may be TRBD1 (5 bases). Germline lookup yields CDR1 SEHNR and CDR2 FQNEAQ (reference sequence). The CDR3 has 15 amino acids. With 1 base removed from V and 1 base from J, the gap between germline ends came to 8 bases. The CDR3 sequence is CASSLGQNSYNEQFF. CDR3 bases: TGTGCCAGCAGCTTAGGACAGAATTCCTACAATGAGCAGTTCTTC.

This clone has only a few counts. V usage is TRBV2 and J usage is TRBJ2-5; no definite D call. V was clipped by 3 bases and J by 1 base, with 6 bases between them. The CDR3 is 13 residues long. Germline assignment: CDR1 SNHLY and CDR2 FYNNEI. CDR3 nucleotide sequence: TGTGCCAGCAGTGAGACAAGCCAAGAGACCCAGTACTTC. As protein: CASSETSQETQYF.

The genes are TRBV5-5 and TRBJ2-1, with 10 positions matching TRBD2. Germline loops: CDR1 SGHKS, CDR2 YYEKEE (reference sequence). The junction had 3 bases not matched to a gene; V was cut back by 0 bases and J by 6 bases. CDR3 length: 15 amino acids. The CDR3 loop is CASSLGGTSVNEQFF. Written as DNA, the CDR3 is TGTGCCAGCAGCTTGGGTGGGACTAGCGTCAATGAGCAGTTCTTC.

The CDR3 region is CASSLDKSSYNEQFF. Here the CDR3 DNA reads TGTGCCAGCAGCTTGGACAAAAGCTCCTACAATGAGCAGTTCTTC. The chain employs TRBV11-3 and TRBJ2-1, with D tentatively TRBD1 (5 bases). V dropped 3 bases and J dropped 0 bases, with 9 bases sitting between them. Germline V gives CDR1 SGHNT, CDR2 YENEEA. The CDR3 length is 15 residues.